This T cell receptor beta chain derives from a study of blood T cell repertoires in COVID-19. Study-wide background: The study drew acute and convalescent COVID-19 samples from the United States, Italy and Spain. The analysed material was cDNA or gDNA that came from T cells, B-cell-depleted T cells, or PBMCs.

Per the original methods: Quantification of nucleated cells was approximated via reference gene primer amplification. Profiling relied on immunoSEQ multiplex PCR, and the TCRdb table lists in-frame clones only, not all of them. The V and J calls and clone size are taken from that table; D and trimming were inferred from the DNA. This sample has more than 100,000 clones, with roughly 88% found just once. The TCR sequence derives from a man in his forties with acute or convalescent COVID-19. Sequenced: peripheral blood.

CDR3: CASSLGTGLPYEQYF. The CDR3 DNA reads TGTGCCAGCAGCTTAGGAACAGGGCTGCCCTACGAGCAGTACTTC. The J gene is TRBJ2-7, the V gene TRBV11-3; a possible D gene is TRBD1 (6 bases). This CDR3 comprises 15 residues. Trimming removed 1 base at V and 2 bases at J, with 12 bases between. Per germline, CDR1 SGHNT and CDR2 YENEEA.